These 5 T cell receptor beta chains originate from one sample sequenced in a study of shared clonotypes between healthy human individuals. The protocol was immunoSEQ multiplex PCR, while the TCRdb copy is restricted to in-frame clones and leaves out a portion. This table holds under 1,900,000 clones, approximately 98.5% found once. Source material: naive CD4+ T cells sorted from blood. This sample's subset: CD45RA+ positively selected. These receptors originate from a man younger than 40 in good health.

This chain links TRBV5-1 with TRBJ2-7; D is tentatively TRBD1 or TRBD2 (5 bases each). The germline V gene encodes CDR1 SGHRS and CDR2 YFSETQ. Deletions cut 4 bases from V and 0 bases from J, with 14 bases between. The CDR3 runs 15 residues. The CDR3 coding sequence is TGCGCCAGCAGCCCGGGACCACCGACCTCCTACGAGCAGTACTTC. Its translation is CASSPGPPTSYEQYF.

The J gene is TRBJ2-7, the V gene TRBV29-1, with D perhaps matching TRBD1 (6 bases). Germline V gives CDR1 SQVTM, CDR2 ANQGSEA. The CDR3 is 12 residues long. Between the trimmed V and J ends, which lost 4 bases and 2 bases, there was a span of 9 bases. Written as DNA, the CDR3 is TGCAGCGTTGCGGACAGTCCCTACGAGCAGTACTTC. Translating it yields CSVADSPYEQYF.

This clone was observed once. The chain uses TRBV12-5 and TRBJ1-1, with TRBD1 identical over 7 bases. Per germline, CDR1 LGHNT and CDR2 FRNRAP. V was clipped by 1 base and J by 3 bases; unmatched bases: 8. The CDR3 is made up of 16 amino acids. CDR3 amino acids: CASGLAKGAADTEAFF. For the CDR3, the DNA is TGTGCTAGTGGTTTGGCCAAGGGGGCCGCGGACACTGAAGCTTTCTTT.

Comments on this clone: Other DNA sequences within the sample encode an identical CDR3. CDR3 DNA: TGCAGTGCTAGAAACATCAATGAGCAGTTCTTC. This sequence encodes CSARNINEQFF. J is TRBJ2-1 and V is TRBV20-1, with D hard to call. The length of the CDR3 is 11 residues. V lost 2 bases and J 6 bases, leaving 5 bases between the germline ends. Per germline, CDR1 DFQATT and CDR2 SNEGSKA (reference sequence).

This clone was recorded a few times. This specimen includes other DNA sequences encoding the same CDR3. The J gene is TRBJ2-1, the V gene TRBV12-5, with D uncertain. The V and J ends lost 2 bases and 0 bases respectively, with 2 bases between them. Looked up from germline, CDR1 is LGHNT and CDR2 is FRNRAP. The CDR3 consists of 13 residues. CDR3 in amino acids: CASGLSSYNEQFF. The CDR3 bases are TGTGCTAGTGGTTTGAGCTCCTACAATGAGCAGTTCTTC. Variable domain in full (rest from reference TRBV12-5 and TRBJ2-1): DARVTQTPRHKVTEMGQEVTMRCQPILGHNTVFWYRQTMMQGLELLAYFRNRAPLDDSGMPKDRFSAEMPDATLATLKIQPSEPRDSAVYFCASGLSSYNEQFFGPGTRLTVL.